This TCR beta chain was recorded in a study of T cell changes during pregnancy in multiple sclerosis. CDR3 length: 14 amino acids. V was trimmed by 1 base and J by 5 bases, leaving 9 bases between them. Germline assignment: CDR1 SGHNT and CDR2 YYREEE (reference sequence). Sequencing used immunoSEQ multiplex PCR; TCRdb keeps in-frame clones, though not all of them. The repertoire has about 110,000 clones, about 89% of them found once; the top ten carry less than 4.5%. The V and J genes are TRBV5-4 and TRBJ2-2; D might be TRBD2 (5 bases). The material was peripheral blood, obtained after pregnancy. The sequence was collected from a female donor with multiple sclerosis, enrolled in a pregnancy study. As DNA, the CDR3 is TGTGCCAGCAGCTTGAGGACTGCTACCGGGGAGCTGTTTTTT. The encoded protein is CASSLRTATGELFF. Looking up the rest from reference TRBV5-4 and TRBJ2-2 gives the full variable domain: ETGVTQSPTHLIKTRGQQVTLRCSSQSGHNTVSWYQQALGQGPQFIFQYYREEENGRGNFPPRFSGLQFPNYSSELNVNALELDDSALYLCASSLRTATGELFFGEGSRLTVL.